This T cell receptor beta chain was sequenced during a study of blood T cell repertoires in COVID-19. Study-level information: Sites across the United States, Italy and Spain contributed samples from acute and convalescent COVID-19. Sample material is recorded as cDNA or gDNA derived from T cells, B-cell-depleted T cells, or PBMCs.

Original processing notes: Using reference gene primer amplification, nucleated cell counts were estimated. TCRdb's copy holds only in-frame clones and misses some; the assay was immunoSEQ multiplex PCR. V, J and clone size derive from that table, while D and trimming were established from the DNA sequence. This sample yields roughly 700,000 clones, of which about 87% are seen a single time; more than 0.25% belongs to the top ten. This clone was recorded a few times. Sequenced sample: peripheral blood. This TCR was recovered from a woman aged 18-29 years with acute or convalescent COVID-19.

The chain's CDR3 is CASSPTPDSRELFF. CDR3 DNA: TGTGCCAGCAGTCCCACCCCCGACAGCCGGGAGCTGTTTTTT. This chain links TRBV6-5 with TRBJ2-2; tentative D call: TRBD1 (5 bases). Trimming pared 5 bases from V and 9 bases from J, leaving 16 bases between. Germline CDR1 reads MNHEY; CDR2 reads SVGAGI. The CDR3 has 14 amino acids.